The rows below give T cell receptor beta chains drawn from one sample of a study of T cells in Graves' hyperthyroidism and ophthalmopathy. TCRdb redid the calling of the multiplex PCR reads with MiXCR, one entry per CDR3 protein. Among hundreds of thousands of distinct CDR3 sequences listed, roughly 15% were seen once. Sample: blood. All receptors come from a woman in her 30s with Graves' hyperthyroidism. The CDR3 runs from the conserved cysteine through the conserved F or W. D genes are given only for firm matches. Clone size appears in some rows only: once, few, many, or a class for an expanded clone.

V	size	J	D	CDR3	DNA
TRBV6-6	many	TRBJ2-7	.	CASSYGGAENEQYF	TGTGCCAGCAGTTACGGGGGCGCGGAGAACGAGCAGTACTTC
TRBV28	many	TRBJ1-4	.	CASSFGFLEKLFF	TGTGCCAGCAGTTTCGGGTTTTTAGAAAAACTGTTTTTT
TRBV6-5	few	TRBJ1-2	.	CASSYSTTAPNYGYTF	TGTGCCAGCAGTTACTCGACGACAGCCCCTAACTATGGCTACACCTTC
TRBV27	many	TRBJ2-7	TRBD1	CASRVLGTGDPYEQYF	TGTGCCAGCCGGGTCCTCGGGACAGGGGACCCCTACGAGCAGTACTTC
TRBV6-2/TRBV6-3	many	TRBJ2-1	.	CASRNPGKGYNEQFF	TGTGCCAGCAGGAACCCCGGTAAGGGGTACAATGAGCAGTTCTTC
TRBV6-2/TRBV6-3	once	TRBJ1-1	TRBD1	CASSYIGQGATEAFF	TGTGCCAGCAGTTATATAGGACAGGGGGCCACTGAAGCTTTCTTT
TRBV30	few	TRBJ1-5	.	CAWSPPQDVQPQHF	TGTGCCTGGAGCCCACCCCAAGACGTTCAGCCCCAGCATTTT
TRBV11-2	many	TRBJ2-7	.	CASSLGFGADEQYF	TGTGCCAGCAGCTTAGGGTTCGGGGCAGACGAGCAGTACTTC
TRBV20-1	many	TRBJ2-5	.	CSATTQYF	TGCAGCGCTACTACCCAGTACTTC
TRBV2	many	TRBJ1-1	.	CASTQFLNTEAFF	TGTGCCAGCACTCAATTTTTAAACACTGAAGCTTTCTTT
TRBV10-3	once	TRBJ1-1	.	CAISESTRAGRTEAFF	TGTGCCATCAGTGAGTCGACCAGGGCAGGCCGGACTGAAGCTTTCTTT
TRBV29-1	.	TRBJ2-7	TRBD1	CSVVSGTGGAGQYF	TGCAGCGTCGTCTCCGGGACAGGGGGCGCCGGGCAGTACTTC
TRBV10-2	.	TRBJ2-1	.	CASSLRARLGLSYNEQFF	TGCGCCAGCAGTTTGAGGGCGCGACTAGGTCTCTCCTACAATGAGCAGTTCTTC
TRBV7-3	few	TRBJ1-1	.	CASSLSGGTRNTEAFF	TGTGCCAGCAGCTTATCGGGGGGGACGCGGAACACTGAAGCTTTCTTT
TRBV11-1	many	TRBJ2-1	TRBD2	CASSHLVEPLPPGLAGPYNEQFF	TGTGCCAGCAGCCACCTGGTTGAACCCCTCCCCCCGGGACTAGCGGGACCTTACAATGAGCAGTTCTTC
TRBV28	.	TRBJ2-2	.	CASSLLRRDTGELFF	TGTGCCAGCAGTTTATTGAGGCGAGACACCGGGGAGCTGTTTTTT